This record looks at one T cell receptor (beta chain) sequence and its context. The data stem from a study of OX40 agonist ivuxolimab in advanced cancers. The assay was immunoSEQ multiplex PCR, and TCRdb's table has in-frame clones only and misses some. The profile shows about 81,000 clones, 84% of them singletons. The sequenced sample was CD4+ or CD8+ T cells sorted from blood, obtained in a trial of the OX40 agonist ivuxolimab. This sequence was found in an adult with an advanced solid tumor such as melanoma, head and neck, liver or kidney cancer.

The CDR3 coding sequence is TGTGCCAGCAGCTCCCTGACAGGGCCCTACGAGCAGTACTTC. As protein: CASSSLTGPYEQYF. This chain links TRBV7-2 with TRBJ2-7; 7 nucleotides match TRBD1. The CDR3 is 14 residues long. CDR1 and CDR2 from the germline V gene are SGHTA and FQGNSA. The J segment lost 2 bases and the V segment lost 4 bases, leaving 5 bases of the junction unmatched. Full variable domain (missing parts from reference TRBV7-2 and TRBJ2-7): GAGVSQSPSNKVTEKGKDVELRCDPISGHTALYWYRQSLGQGLEFLIYFQGNSAPDKSGLPSDRFSAERTGGSVSTLTIQRTQQEDSAVYLCASSSLTGPYEQYFGPGTRLTVT.